The clone carrying this T cell receptor (beta chain) was observed a handful of times. This sample stems from a study of T-cell memory formation after mild COVID-19. The germline V gene encodes CDR1 DFQATT and CDR2 SNEGSKA (reference sequence). The CDR3 is 14 residues long. V lost 4 bases, J lost 3 bases, and 14 bases lay in between. TCRdb processed the 5' RACE reads anew with MiXCR; each CDR3 protein has one entry. In the table there are 35,000 to 55,000 distinct CDR3 sequences, 8% to 10% of which are singletons. This sequence originates from an adult woman who had mild COVID-19 (a few samples of this study predate the infection). Cell type and time point are not known. Sequenced input: PBMCs or a T cell subset sorted from them (not recorded which). This chain links TRBV20-1 with TRBJ2-3; either TRBD1 or TRBD2 may supply D (7 bases each). The CDR3 coding sequence is TGCAGTGCTACCCCAGGGGGAGGGACAGATACGCAGTATTTT. It translates to CSATPGGGTDTQYF.